The 25 T cell receptor beta chains reported below all come from one sample, sequenced in a study of blood T cell repertoires in COVID-19. Generated by immunoSEQ multiplex PCR, the TCRdb table keeps only in-frame clones and is missing some. The sample contains 20,000 to 25,000 clones, about 90% of which appear only once. The sequencing input was peripheral blood. These receptors all come from a woman aged 80 or older with active COVID-19.

V gene TRBV30 combines with J gene TRBJ1-3, with D unresolved. The CDR3 is made up of 14 amino acids. CDR1 is GTSNPN and CDR2 is SVGIG in the germline V gene (reference sequence). V was trimmed by 0 bases and J by 0 bases, leaving 6 bases between them. The CDR3 loop is CAWSVGSSGNTIYF. CDR3 nucleotide sequence: TGTGCCTGGAGTGTGGGGAGCTCTGGAAACACCATATATTTT.

This clone appeared once. The genes are TRBV7-2 and TRBJ2-3, with 11 bases that match TRBD2. The germline V gene has CDR1 SGHTA and CDR2 FQGNSA. V was pared by 4 bases and J by 14 bases, with 8 bases of the junction left unmatched. The length of the CDR3 is 13 residues. CDR3 sequence (DNA): TGTGCCAGCAGCTCAGCCCTAGCGGGGGGTGGGTATTTT. Amino acids: CASSSALAGGGYF.

V and J are TRBV7-2 and TRBJ2-7; the D gene is possibly TRBD1 (6 bases). This CDR3 is 13 amino acids long. Germline V CDR1 and CDR2: SGHTA, FQGNSA. V was trimmed by 3 bases and J by 2 bases, leaving 8 bases between them. The CDR3 sequence is CASSLNRAYEQYF. The CDR3 nucleotides read TGTGCCAGCAGCTTGAACAGGGCCTACGAGCAGTACTTC.

V usage is TRBV14 and J usage is TRBJ1-2; 9 positions agree with TRBD1. Germline V gives CDR1 SGHDN, CDR2 FVKESK. Trimming removed 4 bases from V and 5 bases from J; junction bases left unmatched: 14. This CDR3 has 17 amino acids. The CDR3 coding sequence is TGTGCCAGCAGCCGCTTCCCTAGGGACAGGGCTTTTTATGGCTACACCTTC. This encodes CASSRFPRDRAFYGYTF.

This sequence joins TRBV5-5 and TRBJ2-2; the match to TRBD1 covers 7 bases. CDR1 is SGHKS, CDR2 YYEKEE, per germline (reference sequence). With 0 bases clipped from V and 4 bases from J, the junction kept 12 bases outside the gene matches. The CDR3 totals 18 residues. CDR3: CASSLGLGLGQITGELFF. DNA for the CDR3: TGTGCCAGCAGCTTGGGGTTGGGTCTGGGACAGATCACCGGGGAGCTGTTTTTT.

The chain joins TRBV2 to TRBJ2-1; no clear D. Trimming shortened V by 6 bases and J by 4 bases, and 10 bases separated the two germline ends. CDR1 and CDR2 from the germline V gene are SNHLY and FYNNEI. This CDR3 is 13 amino acids long. CDR3 residues: CASSLIRYNEQFF. The CDR3 DNA reads as TGTGCCAGCAGCCTCATTAGATACAATGAGCAGTTCTTC. Drawing the rest from reference TRBV2 and TRBJ2-1, the complete variable domain is EPEVTQTPSHQVTQMGQEVILRCVPISNHLYFYWYRQILGQKVEFLVSFYNNEISEKSEIFDDQFSVERPDGSNFTLKIRSTKLEDSAMYFCASSLIRYNEQFFGPGTRLTVL.

This sequence joins TRBV4-1 and TRBJ1-1; D uncertain. V shed 1 base and J shed 2 bases, with 11 bases lying between them. The CDR3 is made up of 15 amino acids. Per germline, CDR1 MGHRA and CDR2 YSYEKL. The DNA of the CDR3 is TGCGCCAGCAGCCAAGTAGTAACAGCTAACACTGAAGCTTTCTTT. Translating gives CASSQVVTANTEAFF.

V usage is TRBV27 and J usage is TRBJ2-5; TRBD2 matches 9 bases. CDR1 and CDR2 from the germline V gene are MNHEY and SMNVEV (reference sequence). The trim removed 6 bases at V and 6 bases at J, leaving 23 bases unmatched. CDR3 length equals 19 residues. The CDR3 DNA is TGTGCCAGCAGCGGTGGAATCGTAGTAGCGGGGGCTGGTGCAAAGACCCAGTACTTC. Protein: CASSGGIVVAGAGAKTQYF.

The rearrangement uses TRBV7-3 and TRBJ2-5, with D possibly matching TRBD2 (7 bases). Between the trimmed V and J ends, which lost 5 bases and 5 bases, there was a span of 18 bases. Per germline, CDR1 SGHTA and CDR2 FQGTGA. The CDR3 has 15 amino acids. CDR3 residues: CASSHTGGVVETQYF. The CDR3 nucleotides are TGTGCCAGCAGCCACACGGGGGGCGTGGTTGAGACCCAGTACTTC.

J is TRBJ2-3 and V is TRBV19; D gene uncertain. V lost 9 bases and J 6 bases, leaving 10 bases between the germline ends. The length of the CDR3 is 11 residues. Germline CDR1 and CDR2: LNHDA and SQIVND (reference sequence). The CDR3 is CASRQGDTQYF. The CDR3 DNA reads TGTGCCAGCAGACAAGGCGATACGCAGTATTTT.

DNA of the CDR3: TGTGCCTGGAGCAGGGGCCTCATGAACACTGAAGCTTTCTTT. Translation: CAWSRGLMNTEAFF. The chain couples TRBV30 to TRBJ1-1; weak D call: TRBD1 (6 bases). Germline values: CDR1 GTSNPN, CDR2 SVGIG (reference sequence). V dropped 3 bases and J dropped 0 bases, with 11 bases sitting between them. The CDR3 has 14 residues.

The V call is TRBV15, the J call TRBJ2-5, with 10 bases aligning to TRBD1. CDR1 and CDR2 (germline): LNHNV, YYDKDF (reference sequence). The V and J ends lost 4 bases and 3 bases, in that order; junction bases with no gene match: 5. The CDR3 has 15 residues. The CDR3 here is CATSTRTGGKETQYF. CDR3 in DNA: TGTGCCACCAGCACCCGGACAGGGGGTAAAGAGACCCAGTACTTC.

The chain uses TRBV9 and TRBJ2-3; D is perhaps TRBD1 (6 bases). Germline V gene data show CDR1 as SGDLS and CDR2 as YYNGEE. Trimming left V 4 bases short and J 0 bases short, with 15 bases between. This CDR3 has 16 residues. CDR3 protein: CASSPYRDQSTDTQYF. CDR3 sequence (DNA): TGTGCCAGCAGCCCGTACAGGGATCAAAGCACAGATACGCAGTATTTT. The complete variable domain, with remaining parts taken from reference TRBV9 and TRBJ2-3, reads DSGVTQTPKHLITATGQRVTLRCSPRSGDLSVYWYQQSLDQGLQFLIQYYNGEERAKGNILERFSAQQFPDLHSELNLSSLELGDSALYFCASSPYRDQSTDTQYFGPGTRLTVL.

CDR3 DNA: TGTGCCAGCAGCCAAGTAACGGGGTCCTACTCTGGGGCCAACGTCCTGACTTTC. Its protein is CASSQVTGSYSGANVLTF. The chain joins TRBV3-1 (or the pseudogene TRBV3-2) to TRBJ2-6; TRBD2 might be the D (5 bases). V was shortened by 1 base and J by 0 bases, with 13 bases between the two germline ends. The germline gives CDR1 LGHDT, CDR2 YNNKEL (reference sequence). CDR3 length equals 18 residues.

The genes are TRBV6-5 and TRBJ1-2, with D unclear. The CDR3 covers 14 residues. V lost 0 bases and J lost 4, with 9 bases in between. Germline CDR1 MNHEY, CDR2 SVGAGI. The chain's CDR3 is CASSYSRGSYGYTF. The CDR3 DNA reads TGTGCCAGCAGTTACTCGCGGGGAAGCTATGGCTACACCTTC.

V is TRBV11-2 and J is TRBJ2-7; 13 nucleotides match TRBD2. The CDR3 is made up of 18 amino acids. The V segment lost 4 bases and the J segment 0 bases; nucleotides outside the gene matches: 9. Per the germline V gene, CDR1 is SGHAT and CDR2 is FQNNGV. For the CDR3, the DNA is TGTGCCAGCAGCTGGACCTCGACTAGCGGGGGGCACTCCTACGAGCAGTACTTC. Its translation is CASSWTSTSGGHSYEQYF.

V is TRBV6-5 and J is TRBJ1-1; D is ambiguous. The CDR3 is 13 residues long. V dropped 7 bases and J dropped 3 bases, with 12 bases sitting between them. CDR1 and CDR2 (germline): MNHEY, SVGAGI. CDR3 in DNA: TGTGCCAGCACGAAATCGTTAGACACTGAAGCTTTCTTT. Protein product: CASTKSLDTEAFF.

This chain uses TRBV19 with TRBJ1-2, with 10 bases fitting TRBD1. CDR1 and CDR2 (germline): LNHDA, SQIVND (reference sequence). The CDR3 totals 14 residues. Trimming at V came to 6 bases and at J to 8 bases, leaving 9 bases not matched to a gene. CDR3 nucleotides: TGTGCCAGTAGGGGGGACAGGGGCCCTCGAGGCTACACCTTC. Residues: CASRGDRGPRGYTF.

This clone has a single count. CDR3 DNA: TGCAGCGTCCAACTAGTGACAAACAATGAGCAGTTCTTC. Translated: CSVQLVTNNEQFF. The chain carries TRBV29-1 and TRBJ2-1, with D maybe TRBD2 (5 bases). The CDR3 length is 13 residues. The V and J ends lost 6 bases and 5 bases respectively, with 14 bases between them. The V gene's germline CDR1 is SQVTM and CDR2 ANQGSEA.

This clone occurred once. The rearrangement joins TRBV6-5 to TRBJ1-2, with 9 bases identical to TRBD1. J was trimmed by 5 bases and V by 2 bases; bases with no gene match: 3. The CDR3 is 14 residues long. The germline CDR1 and CDR2 sequences are MNHEY and SVGAGI. The CDR3 DNA is TGTGCCAGCAGTTACGCAGACAGGGGGTATGGCTACACCTTC. It encodes CASSYADRGYGYTF.

V usage is TRBV4-2 and J usage is TRBJ1-1, with unresolved D. Germline assignment: CDR1 LGHNA and CDR2 YNFKEQ. CDR3 size: 13 residues. V was shortened by 4 bases and J by 1 base, with 7 bases between the two germline ends. CDR3 sequence: CASSRPENTEAFF. CDR3 sequence (DNA): TGTGCCAGCAGCCGCCCAGAGAACACTGAAGCTTTCTTT.

The chain links TRBV12-5 to TRBJ1-1, with D maybe TRBD1 (5 bases). Between the trimmed V and J ends, which lost 3 bases and 6 bases, there was a span of 8 bases. Germline-derived CDR1 and CDR2 are LGHNT and FRNRAP. This CDR3 has 12 amino acids. CDR3 DNA: TGTGCTAGTGGTTTTCGGGGGGCTGAAGCTTTCTTT. Translated: CASGFRGAEAFF.

The chain recombines TRBV5-1 with TRBJ1-3; 8 nucleotides align to TRBD1. CDR3 length: 17 residues. After removal of 1 base from V and 3 bases from J, the junction contained 9 bases not matched to a gene. Germline loops: CDR1 SGHRS, CDR2 YFSETQ. CDR3 sequence reads: CASSLRGDRLDGNTIYF. The CDR3 bases are TGCGCCAGCAGCTTGAGGGGGGACAGGTTGGATGGAAACACCATATATTTT.

The genes are TRBV6-6 and TRBJ2-1; 8 bases are a match to TRBD2. Germline V CDR1 and CDR2: MNHNY, SVGAGI (reference sequence). The J segment lost 2 bases and the V segment lost 4 bases, leaving 4 bases of the junction unmatched. The CDR3 is made up of 15 amino acids. The CDR3 DNA follows: TGTGCCAGCAGTTCGAGCGGGGGAACCTACAATGAGCAGTTCTTC. This gives the protein CASSSSGGTYNEQFF.

This rearrangement joins TRBV4-3 to TRBJ1-6; a possible D gene is TRBD1 (5 bases). V lost 0 bases, J lost 8 bases, and 11 bases lay in between. CDR1 and CDR2 (germline): LGHNA, YSLEER. This CDR3 region has 15 residues. The CDR3 coding sequence is TGCGCCAGCAGCCAAGATTCGGGGGTCGATTCACCCCTCCACTTT. It specifies CASSQDSGVDSPLHF.